Below, 21 T cell receptor beta chains from the same sample are listed, as sequenced in a study of a mutant IDH1 vaccine in newly diagnosed glioma. Generated by immunoSEQ multiplex PCR, the TCRdb table keeps only in-frame clones and is missing some. The table shows about 74,000 clones, with around nine tenths occurring only once. The antigens these receptors bind are not known. Described time point: week 35, safety follow-up. The investigators gave 300 ug of mutant IDH1 20-mer peptide in each vaccine dose, together with topical imiquimod. The material was PBMCs, obtained from a glioma patient whose treatment included an IDH1 peptide vaccine. The receptors derive from a man between 25 and 39 years old with glioma.

DNA of the CDR3: TGTGCCAGCAGCCATGAGGGGTCCGCAGCGGGGCCCTGGAATGAGCAGTTCTTC. Translating gives CASSHEGSAAGPWNEQFF. The chain has TRBV14 and TRBJ2-1; the match to TRBD2 covers 7 bases. This CDR3 contains 18 residues. The J segment lost 7 bases and the V segment lost 3 bases, leaving 18 bases of the junction unmatched. Germline-derived CDR1 and CDR2 are SGHDN and FVKESK.

This chain links TRBV6-1 with TRBJ1-5, with 7 bases aligning to TRBD1. Germline-derived CDR1 and CDR2 are MNHNS and SASEGT. J lost 1 base, V lost 6 bases, and 6 bases had no gene match. This CDR3 comprises 15 residues. In nucleotides, the CDR3 is TGTGCCAGCAGAGCCCTGACAGGGAGCAATCAGCCCCAGCATTTT. Translating gives CASRALTGSNQPQHF.

V is TRBV30 and J is TRBJ1-2, with D possibly being TRBD1 (5 bases). Looked up from germline, CDR1 is GTSNPN and CDR2 is SVGIG (reference sequence). The CDR3 extends over 15 amino acids. Trimming pared 6 bases from V and 0 bases from J, leaving 17 bases between. The CDR3 loop reads CACAPGGEANYGYTF. In nucleotides, the CDR3 is TGTGCCTGCGCCCCCGGGGGGGAAGCTAACTATGGCTACACCTTC.

The count of this clone is one. The chain recombines TRBV5-1 with TRBJ2-7; a weak D match, TRBD2 (5 bases). CDR1 is SGHRS, CDR2 YFSETQ, per germline. The CDR3 covers 15 residues. V was shortened by 4 bases and J by 0 bases, with 14 bases between the two germline ends. CDR3 coding DNA: TGCGCCAGCAGCACGGACTTAACCCACTCCTACGAGCAGTACTTC. It yields the protein CASSTDLTHSYEQYF.

The chain has TRBV18 and TRBJ2-5; D is unresolved. Deletions cut 2 bases from V and 5 bases from J, with 9 bases between. The CDR3 consists of 13 residues. The V gene's germline CDR1 is KGHSH and CDR2 LQKENI. In DNA, the CDR3 is TGTGCCAGCTCACCAGCGCTGGGGGAGACCCAGTACTTC. As protein: CASSPALGETQYF.

The V gene is TRBV5-4, the J gene TRBJ2-7; 8 bases agree with TRBD2. The V gene's germline CDR1 is SGHNT and CDR2 YYREEE (reference sequence). With 4 bases clipped from V and 2 bases from J, the junction kept 8 bases outside the gene matches. This CDR3 region has 15 residues. For the CDR3, the DNA is TGTGCCAGCAGCATAGACGGACTAGCCCCCTACGAGCAGTACTTC. It encodes CASSIDGLAPYEQYF.

V usage is TRBV2 and J usage is TRBJ1-2; 7 bases are a match to TRBD1. V trimming: 2 bases; J trimming: 6 bases; junction bases outside the gene matches: 3. This CDR3 contains 13 residues. Germline V gene sequence: CDR1 SNHLY, CDR2 FYNNEI. CDR3 protein: CASSERTGHGYTF. CDR3 DNA: TGTGCCAGCAGTGAAAGGACAGGCCATGGCTACACCTTC.

The chain uses TRBV2 and TRBJ2-2; TRBD2 matches at 9 bases. The junction had 14 bases not matched to a gene; V was cut back by 5 bases and J by 13 bases. This CDR3 region has 15 residues. CDR1 SNHLY and CDR2 FYNNEI come from the germline V gene. The CDR3 region has the DNA TGTGCCAGCAGTTCGTCTAGCGGGAACGACGGTGGGCTGTTTTTT. It yields the protein CASSSSSGNDGGLFF.

The V and J genes are TRBV28 and TRBJ1-2, with D tentatively TRBD1 (5 bases). CDR1 is MDHEN and CDR2 is SYDVKM in the germline V gene. There are 14 residues in the CDR3. V dropped 5 bases and J dropped 4 bases, with 14 bases sitting between them. The CDR3 DNA reads as TGTGCCAGCAGTGAGGGGAGAAGGACCTATGGCTACACCTTC. Its translation is CASSEGRRTYGYTF.

CDR3 in DNA: TGTGCCAGCAGTCCCTCGACAGGAAATAGAAACACTGAAGCTTTCTTT. This encodes CASSPSTGNRNTEAFF. This chain joins TRBV27 and TRBJ1-1; D is possibly TRBD1 (6 bases). The CDR3 sequence is 16 residues long. Germline V lookup: CDR1 MNHEY, CDR2 SMNVEV (reference sequence). Between the trimmed V and J ends, which lost 5 bases and 2 bases, there was a span of 18 bases.

The rearrangement joins TRBV19 to TRBJ1-5, with D uncertain. Per germline, CDR1 LNHDA and CDR2 SQIVND (reference sequence). This CDR3 spans 12 amino acids. V was pared by 3 bases and J by 7 bases, with 7 bases between. Written as DNA, the CDR3 is TGTGCCAGTAGTATTGTGGACCAGCCCCAGCATTTT. The encoded protein is CASSIVDQPQHF. The full variable domain, completed using reference TRBV19 and TRBJ1-5, is DGGITQSPKYLFRKEGQNVTLSCEQNLNHDAMYWYRQDPGQGLRLIYYSQIVNDFQKGDIAEGYSVSREKKESFPLTVTSAQKNPTAFYLCASSIVDQPQHFGDGTRLSIL.

CDR3 in DNA: TGTGCCTGGAGCCGACCGGGACTGCAAAACTATGGCTACACCTTC. The encoded protein is CAWSRPGLQNYGYTF. V and J are TRBV30 and TRBJ1-2, with a possible D match to TRBD1 (5 bases). V lost 3 bases and J 2 bases, leaving 16 bases between the germline ends. CDR1 GTSNPN and CDR2 SVGIG come from the germline V gene (reference sequence). This CDR3 is built from 15 residues.

The chain recombines TRBV2 with TRBJ2-3; TRBD2 aligns across 12 bases. The germline CDR1 and CDR2 sequences are SNHLY and FYNNEI. The V gene end was trimmed by 6 bases and the J gene end by 3 bases; junction bases not matched to a gene: 10. The CDR3 length is 17 residues. CDR3 sequence reads: CASRLTSGGFSTDTQYF. In DNA form, the CDR3 reads TGTGCCAGCAGGCTGACTAGCGGGGGCTTCTCGACAGATACGCAGTATTTT. Supplemented by reference TRBV2 and TRBJ2-3, the full variable domain reads EPEVTQTPSHQVTQMGQEVILRCVPISNHLYFYWYRQILGQKVEFLVSFYNNEISEKSEIFDDQFSVERPDGSNFTLKIRSTKLEDSAMYFCASRLTSGGFSTDTQYFGPGTRLTVL.

This clone was detected only once. J is TRBJ2-7 and V is TRBV7-2; D is unclear. V lost 5 bases to trimming and J lost 7 bases, with 12 bases between them. This CDR3 spans 12 amino acids. Germline CDR1 and CDR2: SGHTA and FQGNSA. CDR3 in amino acids: CASSLDGLEQYF. The DNA of the CDR3 is TGTGCCAGCAGCCTCGACGGCCTGGAGCAGTACTTC.

This chain connects TRBV5-1 to TRBJ2-5; D unclear. This CDR3 is built from 14 residues. Trimming took 3 bases from V and 2 from J, leaving 11 bases between them. Germline assignment: CDR1 SGHRS and CDR2 YFSETQ. The CDR3 DNA follows: TGCGCCAGCAGCTGGACGGTATCTCAAGAGACCCAGTACTTC. Its translation: CASSWTVSQETQYF.

This chain connects TRBV19 to TRBJ1-5; perhaps TRBD1 as D (6 bases). The ends were cut back, 3 bases at V and 0 bases at J, with 9 bases in the middle. In germline, CDR1 is LNHDA, CDR2 SQIVND (reference sequence). This CDR3 region has 15 residues. As DNA, the CDR3 is TGTGCCAGTAGTATTGACAGGAATAGCAATCAGCCCCAGCATTTT. As protein: CASSIDRNSNQPQHF.

The chain uses TRBV28 and TRBJ2-1, with 9 bases that match TRBD2. V lost 4 bases, J lost 3 bases, and 7 bases stayed unmatched. Germline V gives CDR1 MDHEN, CDR2 SYDVKM. This CDR3 has 16 amino acids. The CDR3 loop reads CASSSRGGLGYNEQFF. CDR3 nucleotides: TGTGCCAGCAGTTCGCGGGGGGGGCTTGGCTACAATGAGCAGTTCTTC.

This chain links TRBV5-1 with TRBJ1-4; D remains unclear. The CDR3 sequence is 15 residues long. The germline V gene has CDR1 SGHRS and CDR2 YFSETQ. Between the trimmed V and J ends, which lost 0 bases and 0 bases, there was a span of 6 bases. The CDR3 loop is CASSLDGATNEKLFF. The CDR3 coding sequence is TGCGCCAGCAGCTTGGACGGTGCAACTAATGAAAAACTGTTTTTT. The full variable domain, rest sourced from reference TRBV5-1 and TRBJ1-4, is KAGVTQTPRYLIKTRGQQVTLSCSPISGHRSVSWYQQTPGQGLQFLFEYFSETQRNKGNFPGRFSGRQFSNSRSEMNVSTLELGDSALYLCASSLDGATNEKLFFGSGTQLSVL.

The J gene is TRBJ1-1, the V gene TRBV5-1; 7 nucleotides line up with TRBD1. V trimming: 6 bases; J trimming: 1 base; junction bases outside the gene matches: 3. The CDR3 consists of 13 residues. Germline CDR1 is SGHRS and CDR2 is YFSETQ. CDR3 sequence (DNA): TGCGCCAGCATGGGACAGCAGAACACTGAAGCTTTCTTT. Protein: CASMGQQNTEAFF.

The rearrangement links TRBV7-2 to TRBJ1-2, with 8 positions matching TRBD1. Trimming removed 1 base from V and 7 bases from J; junction bases left unmatched: 5. CDR3 size: 14 residues. CDR1 is SGHTA, CDR2 FQGNSA, per germline. The CDR3, as DNA: TGTGCCAGCAGCTTAGTGGGAGGACAGGGTGGCTACACCTTC. It yields the protein CASSLVGGQGGYTF.

The table lists this clone with a few counts. The chain uses TRBV29-1 and TRBJ1-1; D ambiguous. CDR3 size: 12 residues. The germline gives CDR1 SQVTM, CDR2 ANQGSEA. V was shortened by 6 bases and J by 0 bases, with 8 bases between the two germline ends. CDR3 region: CSVAVMNTEAFF. The CDR3 DNA is TGCAGCGTGGCCGTTATGAACACTGAAGCTTTCTTT.